This T cell receptor beta chain was recorded in a study of response to subunit inactivated influenza vaccine. Study-wide points: Each seasonal influenza vaccination recruits few new T cells, the authors suggested.

MiXCR, applied by TCRdb to the RT-PCR reads, yields one record per CDR3 protein. The data contain around 710,000 distinct CDR3 sequences, approximately 15% of them singletons. V shed 1 base and J 2 bases; nucleotides not matched to a gene: 6. Germline values: CDR1 MGHRA, CDR2 YSYEKL. This CDR3 comprises 17 residues. Worth noting for this clonotype: Antigen specificity is unknown.

This clonotype was obtained from a man aged 45-60 years who received an inactivated influenza vaccine. The rearrangement uses TRBV4-1 and TRBJ2-3; 10 nucleotides align to TRBD2. The source material was PBMCs from blood, sampled less than 15 days before vaccination. The CDR3 spells CASSQVGLAGATDTQYF. CDR3 in DNA: TGCGCCAGCAGCCAAGTCGGGCTAGCGGGGGCCACAGATACGCAGTATTTT.